What follows are 28 T cell receptor beta chains derived from one specimen sequenced in a study of shared T cell receptors in the human thymus. Measured with immunoSEQ multiplex PCR; TCRdb has only the in-frame clones, and not every one. The sample lists approximately 490,000 clones, more than 75% occurring once. This sample also appeared in a second study, on human thymus T cells.

Sequencing input: thymocytes. These receptor sequences come from a boy in the first two years of life with a congenital heart defect.

The rearrangement links TRBV5-6 to TRBJ2-1; D not resolved. Germline lookup yields CDR1 SGHDT and CDR2 YYEEEE. This CDR3 is built from 13 residues. The V end lost 1 base, the J end lost 4 bases, and 6 bases lay between the germline ends. CDR3 loop: CASSLSVYNEQFF. The CDR3 region has the DNA TGTGCCAGCAGCTTGTCGGTGTACAATGAGCAGTTCTTC. Together with reference TRBV5-6 and TRBJ2-1, the CDR3 gives the full variable domain: DAGVTQSPTHLIKTRGQQVTLRCSPKSGHDTVSWYQQALGQGPQFIFQYYEEEERQRGNFPDRFSGHQFPNYSSELNVNALLLGDSALYLCASSLSVYNEQFFGPGTRLTVL.

The V and J genes are TRBV12-5 and TRBJ2-3; 7 bases line up with TRBD1. V was pared by 6 bases and J by 0 bases, with 24 bases of the junction left unmatched. This CDR3 has 21 residues. Germline lookup yields CDR1 LGHNT and CDR2 FRNRAP. The DNA of the CDR3 is TGTGCTAGTGGCTCCCTTCGGTCGGGACAGCGAGTCGTATCTAGCACAGATACGCAGTATTTT. Translating it yields CASGSLRSGQRVVSSTDTQYF.

This rearrangement joins TRBV4-3 to TRBJ2-7; TRBD2 matches 10 bases. V lost 1 base and J lost 1; bases outside the gene matches: 4. The CDR3 loop spans 16 amino acids. CDR1 and CDR2 (germline): LGHNA, YSLEER. DNA for the CDR3: TGCGCCAGCAGCCAAGGAACTAGCGGGATGTCCTACGAGCAGTACTTC. Encoded protein: CASSQGTSGMSYEQYF.

This clone was seen a handful of times. The V call is TRBV6-5, the J call TRBJ2-1; 10 nucleotides agree with TRBD1. V was clipped by 7 bases and J by 5 bases; unmatched bases: 8. Per germline, CDR1 MNHEY and CDR2 SVGAGI. CDR3 size: 15 residues. Here the CDR3 DNA reads TGTGCCAGCAAGGAGGGACAGGGGCGGAACAATGAGCAGTTCTTC. This translates into CASKEGQGRNNEQFF.

The chain recombines TRBV4-1 with TRBJ2-2; D is undetermined. Trimming removed 0 bases at V and 4 bases at J, with 9 bases between. Germline CDR1 reads MGHRA; CDR2 reads YSYEKL. CDR3 size: 15 residues. The CDR3 loop is CASSQDLPITGELFF. CDR3 coding DNA: TGCGCCAGCAGCCAAGATTTGCCTATCACCGGGGAGCTGTTTTTT.

J is TRBJ2-3 and V is TRBV29-1; D might be TRBD2 (6 bases). In germline, CDR1 is SQVTM, CDR2 ANQGSEA. Trimming cost V 6 bases and J 0 bases, with 22 bases left between them. The length of the CDR3 is 17 residues. CDR3: CSVGGRGLTLSTDTQYF. CDR3 sequence (DNA): TGCAGCGTGGGCGGGCGGGGCCTTACCCTTAGCACAGATACGCAGTATTTT.

This clone appeared a single time. The chain couples TRBV5-6 to TRBJ2-7; TRBD2 is a possible D gene (7 bases). Deletions cut 4 bases from V and 5 bases from J, with 16 bases between. In germline, CDR1 is SGHDT, CDR2 YYEEEE. This CDR3 spans 14 amino acids. The CDR3 spells CASSRGAGSNEQYF. For the CDR3, the DNA is TGTGCCAGCAGCCGGGGGGCAGGGAGTAACGAGCAGTACTTC.

The rearrangement links TRBV5-4 to TRBJ2-7; 13 bases are shared with TRBD2. With V trimmed by 3 bases and J by 3 bases, 3 bases remained unmatched. This CDR3 has 15 residues. Looked up from germline, CDR1 is SGHNT and CDR2 is YYREEE (reference sequence). The CDR3 DNA reads as TGTGCCAGCAGCTCGGGACTAGCGGGAATCTACGAGCAGTACTTC. Translating gives CASSSGLAGIYEQYF. Full variable domain (remainder filled in from reference TRBV5-4 and TRBJ2-7): ETGVTQSPTHLIKTRGQQVTLRCSSQSGHNTVSWYQQALGQGPQFIFQYYREEENGRGNFPPRFSGLQFPNYSSELNVNALELDDSALYLCASSSGLAGIYEQYFGPGTRLTVT.

The V call is TRBV11-3, the J call TRBJ2-7, with TRBD2 matching 8 bases. The CDR3 is made up of 14 amino acids. V gave up 5 bases and J gave up 2 bases; unmatched junction bases: 5. Germline CDR1 SGHNT, CDR2 YENEEA. The CDR3 region has the DNA TGTGCCAGCAGCGCGCGGGAGGAGGCCTACGAGCAGTACTTC. It yields the protein CASSAREEAYEQYF.

This chain joins TRBV5-3 and TRBJ2-1, with D possibly being TRBD1 (5 bases). TRBV5-3 is filed as an ORF, its function uncertain. With 4 bases removed from V and 5 bases from J, the gap between germline ends came to 16 bases. This CDR3 contains 15 residues. CDR3 nucleotides: TGTGCCAGAAGCCTGCCTGGGGCACGGGACAATGAGCAGTTCTTC. Its protein is CARSLPGARDNEQFF.

This chain links TRBV27 with TRBJ2-7, with TRBD1 matching over 8 bases. In germline, CDR1 is MNHEY, CDR2 SMNVEV (reference sequence). The CDR3 is 15 residues long. V lost 5 bases and J lost 0; bases outside the gene matches: 6. The CDR3 region has the DNA TGTGCCAGCAGTCAACACAGGGGGGCCTCCTACGAGCAGTACTTC. Its translation is CASSQHRGASYEQYF.

The chain links TRBV27 to TRBJ2-1; TRBD2 agrees at 9 bases. This CDR3 spans 12 amino acids. Trimming took 9 bases from V and 5 from J; bases not matched to a gene: 2. CDR1 and CDR2 (germline): MNHEY, SMNVEV (reference sequence). The CDR3 here is CASLAGDNEQFF. The CDR3 bases are TGTGCCAGTTTAGCGGGAGACAATGAGCAGTTCTTC.

V gene TRBV10-1 combines with J gene TRBJ2-7, with 11 bases aligning to TRBD2. Germline V gene lookup returns CDR1 WNHNN and CDR2 SYGVQD (reference sequence). This CDR3 has 14 amino acids. V shed 8 bases and J 5 bases; nucleotides not matched to a gene: 8. For the CDR3, the DNA is TGCGCCAGCGGACCACTAGCGGGAGTACACGAGCAGTACTTC. Its protein product is CASGPLAGVHEQYF.

The chain combines TRBV29-1 with TRBJ1-6; TRBD1 matches 8 bases. J gave up 9 bases and V 6 bases, and 10 bases lay outside the gene matches. The V gene's germline CDR1 is SQVTM and CDR2 ANQGSEA. CDR3 length: 14 residues. The CDR3 is CSVRDQGAGSPLHF. CDR3 coding DNA: TGCAGCGTCCGAGACCAGGGGGCCGGTTCACCCCTCCACTTT. Combining the CDR3 with reference TRBV29-1 and TRBJ1-6 gives the whole variable domain SAVISQKPSRDICQRGTSLTIQCQVDSQVTMMFWYRQQPGQSLTLIATANQGSEATYESGFVIDKFPISRPNLTFSTLTVSNMSPEDSSIYLCSVRDQGAGSPLHFGNGTRLTVT.

The rearrangement joins TRBV12-5 to TRBJ1-1; no clear D. The CDR3 is 12 amino acids. Per the germline V gene, CDR1 is LGHNT and CDR2 is FRNRAP. V lost 7 bases to trimming and J lost 1 base, with 7 bases between them. The CDR3 DNA reads TGTGCTAGTGCCCCAGGGAACACTGAAGCTTTCTTT. Its translation: CASAPGNTEAFF.

The chain employs TRBV29-1 and TRBJ2-5; TRBD1 matches 7 bases. The J call could be wrong; TRBJ2-7 is a better fit for the DNA end. CDR3 length: 14 residues. Germline CDR1 reads SQVTM; CDR2 reads ANQGSEA. The CDR3 nucleotides are TGCAGCGTCCCTGCTGGGACAGCGAATTACGAGCAGTACTTC. Translating it yields CSVPAGTANYEQYF.

This clone is a singleton in its sample. This chain uses TRBV29-1 with TRBJ1-2; 7 bases align to TRBD1. The CDR3 has 16 amino acids. Per germline, CDR1 SQVTM and CDR2 ANQGSEA. V shed 3 bases and J 4 bases; nucleotides not matched to a gene: 14. CDR3 coding DNA: TGCAGCGTTGAGCTGGACAGGAGCTCTTCGGCCTATGGCTACACCTTC. Translating gives CSVELDRSSSAYGYTF.

The gene calls are TRBV27 and TRBJ1-4, with a weak D call TRBD1 (5 bases). CDR1 and CDR2 from the germline V gene are MNHEY and SMNVEV (reference sequence). The V end was cut by 2 bases, the J end by 8 bases, with 12 bases between. There are 14 residues in the CDR3. CDR3 region: CASSLGRAGEKLFF. The CDR3 nucleotides are TGTGCCAGCAGTTTAGGGAGGGCAGGGGAAAAACTGTTTTTT.

This clone was found a few times. The chain has TRBV19 and TRBJ1-3, with 7 bases that match TRBD1. The CDR3 runs to 15 residues. V shed 3 bases, J shed 4 bases, and the junction held 6 bases outside the gene matches. Germline loops: CDR1 LNHDA, CDR2 SQIVND (reference sequence). As DNA, the CDR3 is TGTGCCAGTAGTATTATCGACAGGGAAGGAAACACCATATATTTT. Protein: CASSIIDREGNTIYF.

In nucleotides, the CDR3 is TGCAGCGTTGCAACAGGGCTTTCCTACGAGCAGTACTTC. Residues: CSVATGLSYEQYF. V and J are TRBV29-1 and TRBJ2-7; D perhaps matches TRBD1 (6 bases). From germline, CDR1 is SQVTM and CDR2 ANQGSEA. This CDR3 is built from 13 residues. V lost 4 bases and J 1 base, leaving 11 bases between the germline ends.

To note about this clone: A read error may produce the germline difference seen at one junction end. The J gene is TRBJ1-1, the V gene TRBV28; D is unclear. CDR3 length: 15 residues. Germline CDR1 is MDHEN and CDR2 is SYDVKM. The CDR3 coding sequence is TGTGTCAGCAGTTCCCGTAGCCCCCAGAACACTGAAGCTTTCTTT. Translated: CVSSSRSPQNTEAFF.

This clone was seen a handful of times. This chain links TRBV27 with TRBJ2-7, with 7 nucleotides matching TRBD1. Germline lookup yields CDR1 MNHEY and CDR2 SMNVEV (reference sequence). This CDR3 spans 15 amino acids. The ends lost 4 bases at V and 0 bases at J; junction bases unmatched: 6. The CDR3 nucleotides are TGTGCCAGCAGTTCATCACAGGGGCCCTCCTACGAGCAGTACTTC. Translating gives CASSSSQGPSYEQYF.

The chain links TRBV7-2 to TRBJ1-1; D is perhaps TRBD1 (5 bases). CDR3 size: 13 residues. V was trimmed by 6 bases and J by 5 bases, leaving 13 bases between them. Germline values: CDR1 SGHTA, CDR2 FQGNSA. The CDR3 DNA is TGTGCCAGCAGGGTGCAGGGAAGGACTGAAGCTTTCTTT. Protein: CASRVQGRTEAFF.

The V gene is TRBV19, the J gene TRBJ2-1; 8 nucleotides match TRBD2. V was pared by 6 bases and J by 7 bases, with 5 bases of the junction left unmatched. The germline V gene has CDR1 LNHDA and CDR2 SQIVND (reference sequence). The CDR3 covers 13 residues. The CDR3 nucleotides read TGTGCCAGTAGCCCTACTAGCGGTAATGAGCAGTTCTTC. Amino acid sequence: CASSPTSGNEQFF.

This chain joins TRBV27 and TRBJ2-3; 10 nucleotides line up with TRBD2. The CDR3 is made up of 17 amino acids. Looked up from germline, CDR1 is MNHEY and CDR2 is SMNVEV (reference sequence). The V segment lost 7 bases and the J segment 0 bases; nucleotides outside the gene matches: 10. In nucleotides, the CDR3 is TGTGCCAGCACGCCTGGACTAGCGGAAATTAGCACAGATACGCAGTATTTT. This sequence encodes CASTPGLAEISTDTQYF.

This clone was seen a few times. This chain links TRBV19 with TRBJ2-7, with TRBD2 matching over 13 bases. This CDR3 comprises 19 residues. V dropped 0 bases and J dropped 4; count of bases not matched to a gene: 12. Germline CDR1 LNHDA, CDR2 SQIVND (reference sequence). CDR3 region: CASSIESPRGTSGNYEQYF. The CDR3 DNA follows: TGTGCCAGTAGTATAGAATCCCCCCGAGGGACTAGCGGGAATTACGAGCAGTACTTC.

J is TRBJ2-7 and V is TRBV6-1; no clear D gene. V was trimmed by 1 base and J by 5 bases, leaving 9 bases between them. Germline CDR1 MNHNS, CDR2 SASEGT. This CDR3 is 13 amino acids long. DNA of the CDR3: TGTGCCAGCAGTGAAGTCCACCTAAACGAGCAGTACTTC. Translated, it gives CASSEVHLNEQYF.

On this clone: The sample contains more than one DNA sequence encoding this CDR3. The J gene is TRBJ2-1, the V gene TRBV10-1; D not certain. Germline loops: CDR1 WNHNN, CDR2 SYGVQD (reference sequence). V lost 3 bases and J lost 4, with 4 bases in between. The CDR3 has 12 residues. CDR3 loop: CASSDPYNEQFF. The CDR3 DNA sequence: TGCGCCAGCAGTGACCCGTACAATGAGCAGTTCTTC.